Included here is one T cell receptor beta chain sequence, with context. The source of the sample is a study of cytomegalovirus exposure and HLA in healthy donors. Germline CDR1 SEHNR, CDR2 FQNEAQ (reference sequence). V lost 1 base, J lost 2 bases, and 12 bases lay in between. The CDR3 loop spans 15 amino acids. The PCR contained 60 Vbeta and 13 Jbeta primers. Assay: immunoSEQ multiplex PCR; the TCRdb copy retains only in-frame clones and omits some. The sample holds 95,000 to 100,000 clones, 78% seen once. Sequenced input: PBMCs. V is TRBV7-9 and J is TRBJ2-7; tentative D call: TRBD1 (5 bases). The TCR sequence derives from a woman in her fifties or sixties in good health and CMV-seronegative. The CDR3 DNA reads as TGTGCCAGCAGCTTAGGGCCGACAGCAACCTACGAGCAGTACTTC. It specifies CASSLGPTATYEQYF.